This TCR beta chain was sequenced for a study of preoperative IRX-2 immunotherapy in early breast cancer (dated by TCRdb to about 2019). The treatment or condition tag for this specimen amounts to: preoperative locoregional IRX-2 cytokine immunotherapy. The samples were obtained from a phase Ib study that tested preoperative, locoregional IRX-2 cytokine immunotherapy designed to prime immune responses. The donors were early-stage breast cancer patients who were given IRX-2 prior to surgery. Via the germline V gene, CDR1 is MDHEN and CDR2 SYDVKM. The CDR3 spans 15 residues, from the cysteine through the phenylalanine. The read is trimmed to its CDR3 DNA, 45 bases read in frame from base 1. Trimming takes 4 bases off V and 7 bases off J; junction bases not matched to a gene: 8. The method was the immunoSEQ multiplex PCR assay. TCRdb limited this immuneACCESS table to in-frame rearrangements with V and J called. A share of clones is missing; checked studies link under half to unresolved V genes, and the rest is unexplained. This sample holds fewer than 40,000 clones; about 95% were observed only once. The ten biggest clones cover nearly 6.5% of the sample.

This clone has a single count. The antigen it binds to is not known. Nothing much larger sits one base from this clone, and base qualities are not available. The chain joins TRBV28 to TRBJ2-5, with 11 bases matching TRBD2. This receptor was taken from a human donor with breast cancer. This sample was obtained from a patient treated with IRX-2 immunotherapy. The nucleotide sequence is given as TGTGCCAGCAGTTCCATCATTAGCGGGAGGGGGACCCAGTACTTC. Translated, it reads CASSSIISGRGTQYF.